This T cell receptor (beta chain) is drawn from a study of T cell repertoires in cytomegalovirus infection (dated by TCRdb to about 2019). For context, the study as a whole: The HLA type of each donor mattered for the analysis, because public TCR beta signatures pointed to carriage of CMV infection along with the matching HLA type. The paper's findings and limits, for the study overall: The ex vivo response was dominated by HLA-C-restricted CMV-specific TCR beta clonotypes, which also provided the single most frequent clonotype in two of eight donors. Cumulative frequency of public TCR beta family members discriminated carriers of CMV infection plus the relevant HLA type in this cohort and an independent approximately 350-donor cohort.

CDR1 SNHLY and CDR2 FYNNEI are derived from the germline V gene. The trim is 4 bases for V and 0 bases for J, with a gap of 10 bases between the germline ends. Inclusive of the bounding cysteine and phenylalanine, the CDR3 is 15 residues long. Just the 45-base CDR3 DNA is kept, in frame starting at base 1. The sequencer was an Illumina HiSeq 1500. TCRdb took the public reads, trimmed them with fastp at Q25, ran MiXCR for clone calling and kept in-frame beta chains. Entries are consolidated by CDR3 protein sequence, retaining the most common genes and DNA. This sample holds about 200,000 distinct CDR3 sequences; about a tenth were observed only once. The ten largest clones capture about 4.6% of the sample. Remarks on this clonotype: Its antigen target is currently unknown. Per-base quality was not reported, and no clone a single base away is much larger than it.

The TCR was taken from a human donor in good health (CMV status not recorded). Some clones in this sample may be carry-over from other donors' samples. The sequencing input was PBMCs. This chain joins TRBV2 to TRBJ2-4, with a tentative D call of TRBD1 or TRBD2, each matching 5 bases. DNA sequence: TGTGCCAGCAGTGGGGTGGGGGTAGCCAAAAACATTCAGTACTTC. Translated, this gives CASSGVGVAKNIQYF.